This TCR beta chain was obtained from a study of cytomegalovirus exposure and HLA in healthy donors. Clones were read by immunoSEQ multiplex PCR, and TCRdb kept only the in-frame ones, dropping some. The repertoire consists of around 100,000 clones, with over 85% occurring once and the leading ten covering approximately 1%. The CDR3 contains 16 residues. V lost 5 bases to trimming and J lost 4 bases, with 20 bases between them. In germline, CDR1 is SEHNR, CDR2 FQNEAQ (reference sequence). Sequencing was carried out using PBMCs. This sequence originates from a young woman in good health and CMV-seronegative. The rearrangement links TRBV7-9 to TRBJ2-5, with TRBD2 as a possible D gene (6 bases). For the CDR3, the DNA is TGTGCCAGCAGCACCCCTAGCGTGGGAGCCCCAGAGACCCAGTACTTC. It translates to CASSTPSVGAPETQYF.